The next 28 T cell receptor beta chains were all read from a single sample in a study of blood T cell repertoires in COVID-19. Sequencing used immunoSEQ multiplex PCR; TCRdb keeps in-frame clones, though not all of them. The sample holds around 190,000 clones, 81% seen once. Sequencing was performed on PBMCs or T cells enriched from blood (not recorded which). The receptors originated from a man aged 35 to 55 who had recovered from COVID-19.

V and J are TRBV7-3 and TRBJ2-1, with 10 bases matching TRBD1. The germline V gene has CDR1 SGHTA and CDR2 FQGTGA. J gave up 7 bases and V 2 bases, and 2 bases lay outside the gene matches. The CDR3 consists of 14 residues. This CDR3 is CASSLGQGGNEQFF. The CDR3 DNA reads TGTGCCAGCAGCTTAGGACAGGGGGGGAATGAGCAGTTCTTC.

In the case of this clone: Additional DNA sequences in this sample encode the identical CDR3. The rearrangement uses TRBV19 and TRBJ1-1, with D possibly TRBD1 on 6 matching bases. V lost 2 bases and J lost 0, with 7 bases in between. The CDR3 is 14 residues long. Germline V gene sequence: CDR1 LNHDA, CDR2 SQIVND (reference sequence). CDR3 residues: CASSIPGVNTEAFF. The CDR3 nucleotides read TGTGCCAGTAGTATACCAGGGGTGAACACTGAAGCTTTCTTT.

In DNA form, the CDR3 reads TGTGCCAGCAGCTTGGGAGACTTACCCACAGATACGCAGTATTTT. Protein product: CASSLGDLPTDTQYF. V is TRBV5-4 and J is TRBJ2-3, with D hard to call. Trimming pared 0 bases from V and 2 bases from J, leaving 10 bases between. CDR3 size: 15 residues. Germline loops: CDR1 SGHNT, CDR2 YYREEE (reference sequence).

The rearrangement joins TRBV2 to TRBJ1-3, with D perhaps TRBD1 (5 bases). From germline, CDR1 is SNHLY and CDR2 FYNNEI. The CDR3 length is 13 residues. The germline V and J ends were trimmed by 10 bases and 3 bases, with 13 bases remaining between them. CDR3 sequence reads: CATSGTYGNTIYF. The CDR3 DNA sequence: TGTGCCACCTCGGGGACTTATGGAAACACCATATATTTT.

The chain links TRBV6-1 to TRBJ1-2; D not resolved. The germline gives CDR1 MNHNS, CDR2 SASEGT. This CDR3 contains 15 residues. V lost 0 bases, J lost 0 bases, and 8 bases lay in between. This CDR3 is CASSEAFGANYGYTF. In DNA, the CDR3 is TGTGCCAGCAGTGAAGCATTCGGGGCTAACTATGGCTACACCTTC.

The V call is TRBV5-4, the J call TRBJ2-1, with D possibly TRBD2 on 6 matching bases. This CDR3 is built from 13 residues. Germline V gene sequence: CDR1 SGHNT, CDR2 YYREEE (reference sequence). V lost 4 bases and J 10 bases, leaving 15 bases between the germline ends. The CDR3, as DNA: TGTGCCAGCAGCCCGGGACTCTCCCAAGAGCAGTTCTTC. It translates to CASSPGLSQEQFF.

V gene TRBV2 combines with J gene TRBJ1-1; 9 bases match TRBD1. With 6 bases clipped from V and 0 bases from J, the junction kept 5 bases outside the gene matches. Germline V lookup: CDR1 SNHLY, CDR2 FYNNEI. The CDR3 has 15 amino acids. CDR3 residues: CASRNRGPMNTEAFF. The CDR3 region has the DNA TGTGCCAGCAGGAACAGGGGGCCGATGAACACTGAAGCTTTCTTT.

This clone was counted once. The chain combines TRBV19 with TRBJ1-6; D unclear. CDR3 length: 13 amino acids. Trimming stripped 2 bases from V and 10 bases from J, with 9 bases between. Germline loops: CDR1 LNHDA, CDR2 SQIVND (reference sequence). The CDR3 coding sequence is TGTGCCAGTAGTATAAACAGTGACTCACCCCTCCACTTT. This encodes CASSINSDSPLHF.

This clone was observed a handful of times. The V call is TRBV2, the J call TRBJ2-5, with 8 bases matching TRBD1. V shed 6 bases, J shed 4 bases, and the junction held 7 bases outside the gene matches. CDR3 length equals 14 residues. CDR1 and CDR2 (germline): SNHLY, FYNNEI. The CDR3 region is CASRGDRPVETQYF. The CDR3 nucleotides are TGTGCCAGCAGGGGGGACAGGCCAGTAGAGACCCAGTACTTC.

The gene calls are TRBV2 and TRBJ1-4; 8 nucleotides line up with TRBD1. J gave up 7 bases and V 6 bases, and 7 bases lay outside the gene matches. CDR1 SNHLY and CDR2 FYNNEI come from the germline V gene. The CDR3 contains 14 residues. For the CDR3, the DNA is TGTGCCAGCAGCCATGACAGGGGAGGTGAAAAACTGTTTTTT. This sequence encodes CASSHDRGGEKLFF.

V usage is TRBV3-1 (or the pseudogene TRBV3-2) and J usage is TRBJ1-5; D ambiguous. This CDR3 is built from 14 residues. Between the trimmed V and J ends, which lost 5 bases and 7 bases, there was a span of 15 bases. Germline CDR1 LGHDT, CDR2 YNNKEL (reference sequence). CDR3 coding DNA: TGTGCCAGCAGCAACGCGGAGTCAAGACAGCCCCAGCATTTT. Protein: CASSNAESRQPQHF.

The chain uses TRBV19 and TRBJ2-1, with 12 bases matching TRBD2. The CDR3 is 15 residues long. Germline CDR1 is LNHDA and CDR2 is SQIVND (reference sequence). After removal of 5 bases from V and 10 bases from J, the junction contained 9 bases not matched to a gene. Here the CDR3 reads CASSLRLAGVGEQFF. CDR3 nucleotides: TGTGCCAGTAGTCTCAGACTAGCGGGGGTCGGGGAGCAGTTCTTC.

This rearrangement joins TRBV18 to TRBJ2-5, with 8 bases identical to TRBD2. J was trimmed by 4 bases and V by 5 bases; bases with no gene match: 3. This CDR3 spans 13 amino acids. The germline V gene has CDR1 KGHSH and CDR2 LQKENI. The CDR3 is CASSSGGIETQYF. CDR3 DNA: TGTGCCAGCTCAAGCGGGGGAATAGAGACCCAGTACTTC.

This clone ranks as medium-sized. The chain joins TRBV19 to TRBJ2-1; 7 bases align to TRBD1. In germline, CDR1 is LNHDA, CDR2 SQIVND (reference sequence). The CDR3 consists of 16 residues. The J segment lost 2 bases and the V segment lost 5 bases, leaving 9 bases of the junction unmatched. CDR3 sequence reads: CASSPRQGTTYNEQFF. For the CDR3, the DNA is TGTGCCAGTAGTCCCCGACAGGGAACCACCTACAATGAGCAGTTCTTC. The whole variable domain, remainder taken from reference TRBV19 and TRBJ2-1, is DGGITQSPKYLFRKEGQNVTLSCEQNLNHDAMYWYRQDPGQGLRLIYYSQIVNDFQKGDIAEGYSVSREKKESFPLTVTSAQKNPTAFYLCASSPRQGTTYNEQFFGPGTRLTVL.

This clone was detected only once. The chain is built from TRBV10-2 and TRBJ1-1, with D possibly being TRBD1 (5 bases). Germline CDR1 reads WSHSY; CDR2 reads SAAADI. The CDR3 runs 15 residues. The germline V and J ends were trimmed by 5 bases and 1 base, with 14 bases remaining between them. CDR3 sequence (DNA): TGCGCCAGCAGTCAGGGAGGGCTTGGGAACACTGAAGCTTTCTTT. Translating gives CASSQGGLGNTEAFF.

CDR3 nucleotides: TGTGCCACCGCGAACTCTGGGGCCAACGTCCTGACTTTC. Translated, it gives CATANSGANVLTF. The chain has TRBV24-1 and TRBJ2-6; D is unresolved. The germline V and J ends were trimmed by 9 bases and 0 bases, with 5 bases remaining between them. The V gene's germline CDR1 is KGHDR and CDR2 SFDVKD. The CDR3 is 13 residues long.

The V call is TRBV7-2, the J call TRBJ1-3; a possible D gene is TRBD1 (5 bases). V lost 6 bases, J lost 2 bases, and 11 bases lay in between. The germline V gene encodes CDR1 SGHTA and CDR2 FQGNSA. The CDR3 is 14 amino acids. CDR3 protein: CASRPAGAGNTIYF. Written as DNA, the CDR3 is TGTGCCAGCAGACCCGCGGGGGCTGGAAACACCATATATTTT.

The chain carries TRBV19 and TRBJ1-5; TRBD1 is a possible D gene (6 bases). Deletions cut 5 bases from V and 6 bases from J, with 17 bases between. The CDR3 length is 15 residues. Per the germline V gene, CDR1 is LNHDA and CDR2 is SQIVND (reference sequence). CDR3 sequence (DNA): TGTGCCAGTAGTCTCAGAACAGGGTCGGGTCAGCCCCAGCATTTT. Its translation: CASSLRTGSGQPQHF. Together with reference TRBV19 and TRBJ1-5, the CDR3 gives the full variable domain: DGGITQSPKYLFRKEGQNVTLSCEQNLNHDAMYWYRQDPGQGLRLIYYSQIVNDFQKGDIAEGYSVSREKKESFPLTVTSAQKNPTAFYLCASSLRTGSGQPQHFGDGTRLSIL.

Turning to this clone: Other DNA sequences within the sample encode an identical CDR3. V is TRBV4-1 and J is TRBJ2-7; a weak D match, TRBD1 (5 bases). Germline V lookup: CDR1 MGHRA, CDR2 YSYEKL. This CDR3 region has 14 residues. V dropped 1 base and J dropped 3 bases, with 10 bases sitting between them. In nucleotides, the CDR3 is TGCGCCAGCAGCCAAGGTCAGGGTAGCTACGAGCAGTACTTC. It is translated as CASSQGQGSYEQYF.

The V and J genes are TRBV6-5 and TRBJ2-7; weak D call: TRBD1 (5 bases). CDR1 MNHEY and CDR2 SVGAGI come from the germline V gene. Trimming removed 0 bases from V and 1 base from J, with 10 bases in between. The CDR3 has 15 residues. This CDR3 is CASSYSDTFSYEQYF. CDR3 bases: TGTGCCAGCAGTTACTCGGACACCTTTTCCTACGAGCAGTACTTC.

V and J are TRBV4-2 and TRBJ2-5; 7 bases are a match to TRBD2. The J segment lost 9 bases and the V segment lost 0 bases, leaving 10 bases of the junction unmatched. The V gene's germline CDR1 is LGHNA and CDR2 YNFKEQ. The CDR3 has 15 amino acids. The CDR3 nucleotides read TGTGCCAGCAGCCAAGACCGGACTAGTAGTACGGCCCAGTACTTC. It specifies CASSQDRTSSTAQYF.

The CDR3 sequence: CASSYSGGAVDTQYF. CDR3 bases: TGTGCCAGCAGTTACAGCGGGGGGGCTGTAGATACGCAGTATTTT. V is TRBV6-6 and J is TRBJ2-3; 10 bases are a match to TRBD2. J was trimmed by 5 bases and V by 2 bases; bases with no gene match: 4. Germline CDR1 is MNHNY and CDR2 is SVGAGI (reference sequence). There are 15 residues in the CDR3.

The rearrangement links TRBV5-1 to TRBJ2-1, with 7 bases that match TRBD2. V shed 0 bases and J 4 bases; nucleotides not matched to a gene: 4. The CDR3 extends over 15 amino acids. Germline V gives CDR1 SGHRS, CDR2 YFSETQ. The CDR3 is CASSLVGEGYNEQFF. CDR3 coding DNA: TGCGCCAGCAGCTTGGTGGGGGAGGGTTACAATGAGCAGTTCTTC.

The rearrangement joins TRBV19 to TRBJ2-7; D unclear. CDR3 length equals 14 residues. The V and J ends lost 7 bases and 2 bases respectively, with 15 bases between them. The germline gives CDR1 LNHDA, CDR2 SQIVND (reference sequence). Here the CDR3 DNA reads TGTGCCAGTAAGGCATCGGGTGGCGCCTACGAGCAGTACTTC. Its protein is CASKASGGAYEQYF. Based on the CDR3 plus reference TRBV19 and TRBJ2-7, the full variable domain is DGGITQSPKYLFRKEGQNVTLSCEQNLNHDAMYWYRQDPGQGLRLIYYSQIVNDFQKGDIAEGYSVSREKKESFPLTVTSAQKNPTAFYLCASKASGGAYEQYFGPGTRLTVT.

The V and J genes are TRBV6-1 and TRBJ1-5; perhaps TRBD1 as D (6 bases). Germline values: CDR1 MNHNS, CDR2 SASEGT. The CDR3 totals 15 residues. V dropped 1 base and J dropped 3 bases, with 10 bases sitting between them. The CDR3 DNA follows: TGTGCCAGCAGTGAAGGACAGGTGCTCAATCAGCCCCAGCATTTT. It yields the protein CASSEGQVLNQPQHF.

A word on this clone: This CDR3 is also generated by other DNA sequences in the sample. V usage is TRBV15 and J usage is TRBJ1-1, with D unclear. Trimming removed 0 bases from V and 4 bases from J, with 6 bases in between. The CDR3 extends over 13 amino acids. CDR1 and CDR2 (germline): LNHNV, YYDKDF (reference sequence). The CDR3, as DNA: TGTGCCACCAGCAGAGAAACGGGCACTGAAGCTTTCTTT. This codes for CATSRETGTEAFF.

The V call is TRBV24-1, the J call TRBJ1-3; no definite D call. The CDR3 loop spans 15 amino acids. Germline CDR1 is KGHDR and CDR2 is SFDVKD. V lost 3 bases and J 1 base, leaving 9 bases between the germline ends. DNA for the CDR3: TGTGCCACCAGTGATGGTAGAACGTCTGGAAACACCATATATTTT. It specifies CATSDGRTSGNTIYF.

This clone was recorded a few times. The chain has TRBV2 and TRBJ1-1; TRBD1 might be the D (6 bases). Trimming left V 4 bases short and J 5 bases short, with 11 bases between. Per germline, CDR1 SNHLY and CDR2 FYNNEI. The CDR3 is 13 residues long. CDR3 protein: CASSAPQGTEAFF. The CDR3 nucleotides are TGTGCCAGCAGTGCCCCGCAGGGGACTGAAGCTTTCTTT.